The present TCR beta chain was sequenced within a study of blood T cell repertoires in COVID-19. Study context: The origin of the acute and convalescent COVID-19 samples was the United States, Italy and Spain. In each case, the material was cDNA or gDNA derived from T cells, B-cell-depleted T cells, or PBMCs.

Study processing details: The assay estimated nucleated cells by amplifying reference gene primers. Some clones are missing from TCRdb's copy, which holds only in-frame ones; the method was immunoSEQ multiplex PCR. That table furnishes V, J and clone size, whereas the DNA furnished D and trimming. The sample consists of about 140,000 clones, about 82% of them appearing once. CDR1 and CDR2 (germline): MNHEY, SVGEGT. This CDR3 has 15 amino acids. The ends were cut back, 3 bases at V and 0 bases at J, with 9 bases in the middle. This clone was found a few times. The sample taken for sequencing was peripheral blood. This receptor was taken from a woman aged 80 or over with active or convalescent COVID-19. The chain joins TRBV6-2 or TRBV6-3 to TRBJ1-5; D may be TRBD1 (5 bases). The CDR3 nucleotides read TGTGCCAGCAGTTATGGCAGGGCTAGCAATCAGCCCCAGCATTTT. Amino acid sequence: CASSYGRASNQPQHF.